This TCR beta chain is from a study of untreated major depressive disorder. Study-level points and caveats: TRBV05-01 (Vbeta 5.1) usage was higher in CD4+ T cells of depressed patients than controls.

The CDR3 has 14 residues. Trimming shortened V by 11 bases and J by 0 bases, and 15 bases separated the two germline ends. The germline V gene has CDR1 ENHRY and CDR2 SYGVKD. Notes on this clone: Its antigen is not identified.

Sequencing used immunoSEQ multiplex PCR; TCRdb keeps in-frame clones, though not all of them. The table has around 20,000 clones, approximately 92% seen once. Sequencing was done on a sample of CD4+ T cells from PBMCs. This clonotype was obtained from a man aged 25-45 years in good health. The chain employs TRBV10-3 and TRBJ2-3, with a weak D call TRBD2 (6 bases). The CDR3 bases are TGTGCCTCGAAGTGGGGAGGTAGCACAGATACGCAGTATTTT. Amino acid sequence: CASKWGGSTDTQYF.